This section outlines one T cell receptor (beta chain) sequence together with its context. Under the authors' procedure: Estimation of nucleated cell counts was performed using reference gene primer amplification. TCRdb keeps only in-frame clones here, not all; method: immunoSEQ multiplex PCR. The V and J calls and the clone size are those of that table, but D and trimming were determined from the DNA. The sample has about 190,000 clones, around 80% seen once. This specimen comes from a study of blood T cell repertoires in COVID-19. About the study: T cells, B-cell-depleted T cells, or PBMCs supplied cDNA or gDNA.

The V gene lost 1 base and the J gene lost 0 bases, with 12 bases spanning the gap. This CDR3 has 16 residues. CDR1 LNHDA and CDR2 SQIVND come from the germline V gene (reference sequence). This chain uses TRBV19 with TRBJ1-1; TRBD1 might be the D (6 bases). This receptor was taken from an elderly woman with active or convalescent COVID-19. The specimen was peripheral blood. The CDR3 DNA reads TGTGCCAGTAGTATAGGAGGGGGTGAGGTGAACACTGAAGCTTTCTTT. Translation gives CASSIGGGEVNTEAFF.